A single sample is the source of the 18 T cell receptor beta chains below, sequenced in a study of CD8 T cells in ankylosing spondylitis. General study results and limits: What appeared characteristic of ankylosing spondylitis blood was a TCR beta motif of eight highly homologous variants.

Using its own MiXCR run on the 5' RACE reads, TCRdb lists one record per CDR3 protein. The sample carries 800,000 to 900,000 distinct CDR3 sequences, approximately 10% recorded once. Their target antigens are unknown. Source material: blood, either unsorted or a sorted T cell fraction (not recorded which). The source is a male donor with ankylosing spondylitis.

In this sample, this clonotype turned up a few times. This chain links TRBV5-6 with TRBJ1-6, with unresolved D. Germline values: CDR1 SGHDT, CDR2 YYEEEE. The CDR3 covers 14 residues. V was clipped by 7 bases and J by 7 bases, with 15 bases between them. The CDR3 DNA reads TGTGCCAGCTTCTTTTCATGGACGAATTCACCCCTCCACTTT. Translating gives CASFFSWTNSPLHF.

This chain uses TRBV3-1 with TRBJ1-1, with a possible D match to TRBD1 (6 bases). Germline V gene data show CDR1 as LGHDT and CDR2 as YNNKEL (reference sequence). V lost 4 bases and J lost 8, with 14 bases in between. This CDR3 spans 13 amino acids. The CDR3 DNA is TGTGCCAGCAGCCTAACCCGGGGGGGCGAAGCTTTCTTT. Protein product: CASSLTRGGEAFF.

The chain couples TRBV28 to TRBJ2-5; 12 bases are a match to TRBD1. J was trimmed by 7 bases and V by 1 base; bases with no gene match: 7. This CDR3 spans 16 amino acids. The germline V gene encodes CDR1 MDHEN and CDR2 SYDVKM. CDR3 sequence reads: CASSLFWDRGRGTQYF. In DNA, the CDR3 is TGTGCCAGCAGTTTATTTTGGGACAGGGGGCGAGGGACCCAGTACTTC.

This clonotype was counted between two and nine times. In DNA, the CDR3 is TGCGCCAGCAGCTTGGGCGCGGGTAGCAATCAGCCCCAGCATTTT. Translating it yields CASSLGAGSNQPQHF. V and J are TRBV5-1 and TRBJ1-5; no definite D call. This CDR3 comprises 15 residues. Germline V lookup: CDR1 SGHRS, CDR2 YFSETQ. V gave up 0 bases and J gave up 0 bases, with 7 bases separating them.

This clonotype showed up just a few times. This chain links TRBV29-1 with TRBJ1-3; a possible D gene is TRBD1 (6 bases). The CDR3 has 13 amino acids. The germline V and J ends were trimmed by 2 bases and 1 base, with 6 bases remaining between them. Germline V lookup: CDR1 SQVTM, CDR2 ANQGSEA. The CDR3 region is CSVETGSGNTIYF. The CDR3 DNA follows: TGCAGCGTTGAAACAGGGTCTGGAAACACCATATATTTT. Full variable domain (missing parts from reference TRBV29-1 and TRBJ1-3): SAVISQKPSRDICQRGTSLTIQCQVDSQVTMMFWYRQQPGQSLTLIATANQGSEATYESGFVIDKFPISRPNLTFSTLTVSNMSPEDSSIYLCSVETGSGNTIYFGEGSWLTVV.

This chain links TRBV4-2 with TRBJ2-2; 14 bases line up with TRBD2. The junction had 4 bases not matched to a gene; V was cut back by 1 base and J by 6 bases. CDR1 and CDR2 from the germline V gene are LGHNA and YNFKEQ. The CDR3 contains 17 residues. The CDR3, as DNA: TGTGCCAGCAGCCAAGGGGGGACTAGCGGGAGTCCCGGGGAGCTGTTTTTT. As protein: CASSQGGTSGSPGELFF.

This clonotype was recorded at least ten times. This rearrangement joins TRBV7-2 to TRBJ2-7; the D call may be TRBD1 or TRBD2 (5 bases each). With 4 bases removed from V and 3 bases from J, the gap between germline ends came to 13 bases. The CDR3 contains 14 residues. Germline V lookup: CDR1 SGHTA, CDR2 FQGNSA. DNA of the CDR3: TGTGCCAGCAGCTCCTACGGGACCCTCTACGAGCAGTACTTC. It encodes CASSSYGTLYEQYF.

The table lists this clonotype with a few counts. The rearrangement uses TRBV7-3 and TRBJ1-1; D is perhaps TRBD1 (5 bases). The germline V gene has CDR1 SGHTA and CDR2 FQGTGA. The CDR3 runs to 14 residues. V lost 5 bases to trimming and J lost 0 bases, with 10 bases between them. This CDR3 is CASSHTGVNTEAFF. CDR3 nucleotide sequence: TGTGCCAGCAGCCATACAGGAGTGAACACTGAAGCTTTCTTT.

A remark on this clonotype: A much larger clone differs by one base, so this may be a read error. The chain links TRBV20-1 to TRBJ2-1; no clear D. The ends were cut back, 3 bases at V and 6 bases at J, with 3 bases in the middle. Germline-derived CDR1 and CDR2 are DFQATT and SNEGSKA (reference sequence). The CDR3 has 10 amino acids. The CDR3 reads CSASVNEQFF. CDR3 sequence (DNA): TGCAGTGCTAGTGTCAATGAGCAGTTCTTC.

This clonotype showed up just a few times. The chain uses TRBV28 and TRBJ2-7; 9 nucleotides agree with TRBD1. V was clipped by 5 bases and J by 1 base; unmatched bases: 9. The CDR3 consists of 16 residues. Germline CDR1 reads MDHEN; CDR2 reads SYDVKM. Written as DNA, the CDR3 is TGTGCCAGCAGTCCGGTCCCGGGACAGGGTTCCTACGAGCAGTACTTC. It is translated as CASSPVPGQGSYEQYF.

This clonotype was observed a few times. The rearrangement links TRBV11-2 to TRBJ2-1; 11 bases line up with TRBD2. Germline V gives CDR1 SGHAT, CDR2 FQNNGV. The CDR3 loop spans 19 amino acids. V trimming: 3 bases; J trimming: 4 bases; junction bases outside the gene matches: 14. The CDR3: CASSFLSSGRPSRYNEQFF. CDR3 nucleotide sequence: TGTGCCAGCAGCTTTTTATCTAGCGGGAGGCCATCCAGATACAATGAGCAGTTCTTC.

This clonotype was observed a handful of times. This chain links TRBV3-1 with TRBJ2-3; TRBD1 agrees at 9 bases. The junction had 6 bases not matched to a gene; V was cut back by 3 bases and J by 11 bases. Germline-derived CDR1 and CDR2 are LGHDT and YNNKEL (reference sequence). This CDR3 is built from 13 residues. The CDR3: CASSHRQGERQYF. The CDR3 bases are TGTGCCAGCAGCCACCGACAGGGGGAAAGGCAGTATTTT.

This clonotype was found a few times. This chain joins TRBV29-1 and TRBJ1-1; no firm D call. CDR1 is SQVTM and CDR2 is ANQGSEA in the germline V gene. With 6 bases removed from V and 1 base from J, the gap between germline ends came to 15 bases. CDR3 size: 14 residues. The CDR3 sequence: CSVQGRLGNTEAFF. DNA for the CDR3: TGCAGCGTCCAAGGAAGACTGGGGAACACTGAAGCTTTCTTT.

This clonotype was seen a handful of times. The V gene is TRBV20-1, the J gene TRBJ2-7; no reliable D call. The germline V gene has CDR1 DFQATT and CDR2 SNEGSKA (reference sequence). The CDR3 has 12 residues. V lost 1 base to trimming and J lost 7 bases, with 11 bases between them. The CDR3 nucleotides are TGCAGTGCTAGAGGCCCCGCAGAAGAGCAGTACTTC. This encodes CSARGPAEEQYF.

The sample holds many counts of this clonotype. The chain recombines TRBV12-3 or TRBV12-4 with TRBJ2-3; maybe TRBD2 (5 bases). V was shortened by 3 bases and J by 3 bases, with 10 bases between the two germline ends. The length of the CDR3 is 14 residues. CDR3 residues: CASSLRAPTDTQYF. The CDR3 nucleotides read TGTGCCAGCAGTTTGAGGGCACCGACAGATACGCAGTATTTT.

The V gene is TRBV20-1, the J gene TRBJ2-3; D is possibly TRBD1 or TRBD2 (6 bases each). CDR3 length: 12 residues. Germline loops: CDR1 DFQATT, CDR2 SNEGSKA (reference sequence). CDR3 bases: TGCCTCGTAGGGGGGCGAAAAGATACGCAGTATTTT. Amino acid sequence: CLVGGRKDTQYF.

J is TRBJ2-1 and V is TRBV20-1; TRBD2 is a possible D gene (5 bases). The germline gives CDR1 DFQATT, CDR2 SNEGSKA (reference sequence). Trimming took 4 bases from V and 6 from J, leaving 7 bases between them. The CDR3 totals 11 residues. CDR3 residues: CSAKEGNEQFF. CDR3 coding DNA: TGCAGTGCTAAAGAGGGCAATGAGCAGTTCTTC.

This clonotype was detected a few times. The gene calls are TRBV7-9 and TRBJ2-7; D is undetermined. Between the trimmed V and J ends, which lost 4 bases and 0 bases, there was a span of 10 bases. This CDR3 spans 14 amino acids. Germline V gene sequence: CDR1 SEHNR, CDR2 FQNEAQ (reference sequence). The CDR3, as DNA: TGTGCCAGCAGCTGGGCGGAGAGCTCCTACGAGCAGTACTTC. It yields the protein CASSWAESSYEQYF. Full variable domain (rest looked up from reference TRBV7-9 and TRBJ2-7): DTGVSQNPRHKITKRGQNVTFRCDPISEHNRLYWYRQTLGQGPEFLTYFQNEAQLEKSRLLSDRFSAERPKGSFSTLEIQRTEQGDSAMYLCASSWAESSYEQYFGPGTRLTVT.